The 19 T cell receptor beta chains below come from one sample, sequenced in a study of high-grade serous ovarian cancer treatment subgroups. Tumor samples were taken before definitive surgery or chemotherapy. Produced via immunoSEQ multiplex PCR; TCRdb's table is partial and in-frame only. The sample shows approximately 4,400 clones, roughly four fifths of them seen only once. Material: tumor tissue. The receptors here all came from a human donor with high-grade serous ovarian cancer.

The chain couples TRBV29-1 to TRBJ2-1, with a tentative D call TRBD2 (6 bases). Germline lookup yields CDR1 SQVTM and CDR2 ANQGSEA. CDR3 size: 15 residues. Between the trimmed V and J ends, which lost 4 bases and 0 bases, there was a span of 13 bases. The CDR3 region is CSVVQAGSSYNEQFF. CDR3 coding DNA: TGCAGCGTTGTCCAAGCGGGTAGCTCCTACAATGAGCAGTTCTTC.

This rearrangement joins TRBV5-1 to TRBJ2-3; TRBD1 is a possible D gene (6 bases). CDR3 length equals 16 residues. Trimming left V 0 bases short and J 0 bases short, with 11 bases between. CDR1 and CDR2 from the germline V gene are SGHRS and YFSETQ. The DNA for the CDR3 is TGCGCCAGCAGCTTGGGCGACAGGTTCAGCACAGATACGCAGTATTTT. Translating gives CASSLGDRFSTDTQYF.

The V call is TRBV5-5, the J call TRBJ1-3; no clear D. The CDR3 runs 14 residues. Per the germline V gene, CDR1 is SGHKS and CDR2 is YYEKEE (reference sequence). Trimming took off 4 bases at V and 4 bases at J, with 12 bases between the two ends. CDR3 sequence (DNA): TGTGCCAGCAGCCCACTGGCCGGGGGAAACACCATATATTTT. Translation: CASSPLAGGNTIYF.

This chain connects TRBV2 to TRBJ1-3, with 8 bases fitting TRBD1. The CDR3 contains 14 residues. Germline trimming cut 6 bases from V and 8 bases from J; bases unmatched to any gene: 9. Germline CDR1 reads SNHLY; CDR2 reads FYNNEI. The CDR3 DNA reads as TGTGCCAGCAGGGGCCGGACAGGGTCGGACACCATATATTTT. Translated, it gives CASRGRTGSDTIYF.

The rearrangement uses TRBV7-2 and TRBJ2-2; 9 bases match TRBD2. In germline, CDR1 is SGHTA, CDR2 FQGNSA. This CDR3 is built from 16 residues. After removal of 5 bases from V and 4 bases from J, the junction contained 8 bases not matched to a gene. The CDR3 reads CASSISGGIGTGELFF. The CDR3 DNA follows: TGTGCCAGCAGCATTAGCGGGGGAATCGGCACCGGGGAGCTGTTTTTT.

This chain uses TRBV19 with TRBJ1-2, with TRBD1 as a possible D gene (5 bases). This CDR3 spans 17 amino acids. The V and J ends lost 2 bases and 3 bases respectively, with 19 bases between them. The germline CDR1 and CDR2 sequences are LNHDA and SQIVND (reference sequence). CDR3 bases: TGTGCCAGTAGTATATATATCCCCGCAGGGCTCCACTATGGCTACACCTTC. Translated, it gives CASSIYIPAGLHYGYTF. Looking up the rest from reference TRBV19 and TRBJ1-2 gives the full variable domain: DGGITQSPKYLFRKEGQNVTLSCEQNLNHDAMYWYRQDPGQGLRLIYYSQIVNDFQKGDIAEGYSVSREKKESFPLTVTSAQKNPTAFYLCASSIYIPAGLHYGYTFGSGTRLTVV.

The chain is built from TRBV7-9 and TRBJ2-1, with D possibly matching TRBD2 (7 bases). Trimming cost V 2 bases and J 6 bases, with 14 bases left between them. Per germline, CDR1 SEHNR and CDR2 FQNEAQ (reference sequence). The CDR3 sequence is 15 residues long. The CDR3 region is CASSLFGGALNEQFF. DNA for the CDR3: TGTGCCAGCAGCTTATTTGGGGGGGCCCTCAATGAGCAGTTCTTC.

This clone has only a few counts. The V call is TRBV11-2, the J call TRBJ2-7; D perhaps matches TRBD2 (7 bases). Trimming shortened V by 0 bases and J by 0 bases, and 18 bases separated the two germline ends. The CDR3 runs to 18 residues. From germline, CDR1 is SGHAT and CDR2 FQNNGV. The DNA for the CDR3 is TGTGCCAGCAGCTTAGATCGGGGGGCGGCAGGAAGCTCCTACGAGCAGTACTTC. It codes for CASSLDRGAAGSSYEQYF. The full variable domain, rest sourced from reference TRBV11-2 and TRBJ2-7, is EAGVAQSPRYKIIEKRQSVAFWCNPISGHATLYWYQQILGQGPKLLIQFQNNGVVDDSQLPKDRFSAERLKGVDSTLKIQPAKLEDSAVYLCASSLDRGAAGSSYEQYFGPGTRLTVT.

This rearrangement joins TRBV30 to TRBJ1-1, with unresolved D. Trimming pared 3 bases from V and 5 bases from J, leaving 7 bases between. In germline, CDR1 is GTSNPN, CDR2 SVGIG (reference sequence). CDR3 size: 11 residues. The CDR3 bases are TGTGCCTGGAGCGCCTATACTGAAGCTTTCTTT. Translated: CAWSAYTEAFF.

This chain uses TRBV27 with TRBJ2-2, with D perhaps TRBD1 (6 bases). Germline assignment: CDR1 MNHEY and CDR2 SMNVEV (reference sequence). CDR3 length: 15 residues. V was shortened by 3 bases and J by 5 bases, with 13 bases between the two germline ends. The CDR3 here is CASSLSGTPTGELFF. The CDR3 DNA follows: TGTGCCAGCAGTTTGTCCGGGACACCAACCGGGGAGCTGTTTTTT.

The chain recombines TRBV6-6 with TRBJ1-3, with a possible D match to TRBD1 (5 bases). Trimming removed 0 bases at V and 4 bases at J, with 10 bases between. Per germline, CDR1 MNHNY and CDR2 SVGAGI (reference sequence). The CDR3 has 15 amino acids. In nucleotides, the CDR3 is TGTGCCAGCAGTTACTCGATGAGGGGAGGAAACACCATATATTTT. Protein sequence: CASSYSMRGGNTIYF.

The chain recombines TRBV9 with TRBJ1-2; 8 bases are shared with TRBD1. This CDR3 is 14 amino acids long. Germline V gene data show CDR1 as SGDLS and CDR2 as YYNGEE. Trimming cost V 4 bases and J 7 bases; bases outside gene matches: 9. CDR3 in amino acids: CASSPQTTGGGYTF. The CDR3 coding sequence is TGTGCCAGCAGCCCTCAAACTACAGGGGGTGGCTACACCTTC.

The DNA for the CDR3 is TGTGCCAGCCTCAGTGGGGGGGGTGGCTACACCTTC. This gives the protein CASLSGGGGYTF. The gene calls are TRBV25-1 and TRBJ1-2, with D maybe TRBD1 (5 bases). V lost 8 bases, J lost 7 bases, and 14 bases lay in between. The germline V gene encodes CDR1 MGHDK and CDR2 SYGVNS. The CDR3 covers 12 residues.

The rearrangement links TRBV5-6 to TRBJ2-1; the match to TRBD2 covers 12 bases. The CDR3 contains 17 residues. J lost 3 bases, V lost 4 bases, and 8 bases had no gene match. The germline V gene encodes CDR1 SGHDT and CDR2 YYEEEE. CDR3 in DNA: TGTGCCAGCAGCCTGACTAGCGGGAGATACTACTACAATGAGCAGTTCTTC. Protein sequence: CASSLTSGRYYYNEQFF.

The chain joins TRBV25-1 to TRBJ2-1; 9 positions agree with TRBD1. J lost 6 bases, V lost 3 bases, and 3 bases had no gene match. This CDR3 is 14 amino acids long. Germline values: CDR1 MGHDK, CDR2 SYGVNS. The CDR3 DNA is TGTGCCAGCAGTGAGGACAGGGGTTTCAATGAGCAGTTCTTC. This codes for CASSEDRGFNEQFF.

The chain links TRBV10-3 to TRBJ2-7; D is undetermined. CDR1 ENHRY and CDR2 SYGVKD come from the germline V gene. V lost 0 bases and J 6 bases, leaving 3 bases between the germline ends. The CDR3 runs 11 residues. CDR3 DNA: TGTGCCATCAGTGAGTCGGGCGAGCAGTACTTC. It is translated as CAISESGEQYF.

The chain is built from TRBV18 and TRBJ2-5, with D maybe TRBD2 (6 bases). Germline V lookup: CDR1 KGHSH, CDR2 LQKENI. V was pared by 5 bases and J by 5 bases, with 12 bases between. The CDR3 totals 13 residues. The CDR3 DNA is TGTGCCAGCTCAGACAGTAGCGGCGAGACCCAGTACTTC. Its translation is CASSDSSGETQYF.

The V gene is TRBV21-1, the J gene TRBJ2-7; no check of the table's D call, TRBD1, against the DNA was made. TRBV21-1 is assigned pseudogene status. The CDR3 covers 16 residues. CDR3 loop: CASSKRGTGLPYEQYF. The CDR3, as DNA: TGTGCCAGCAGCAAAAGAGGGACAGGGCTTCCCTACGAGCAGTACTTC.

J is TRBJ1-3 and V is TRBV19; D is ambiguous. In germline, CDR1 is LNHDA, CDR2 SQIVND (reference sequence). With 3 bases removed from V and 0 bases from J, the gap between germline ends came to 12 bases. This CDR3 region has 16 residues. The CDR3 nucleotides are TGTGCCAGTAGTATTGGACCGCTGAGCTCTGGAAACACCATATATTTT. This codes for CASSIGPLSSGNTIYF.